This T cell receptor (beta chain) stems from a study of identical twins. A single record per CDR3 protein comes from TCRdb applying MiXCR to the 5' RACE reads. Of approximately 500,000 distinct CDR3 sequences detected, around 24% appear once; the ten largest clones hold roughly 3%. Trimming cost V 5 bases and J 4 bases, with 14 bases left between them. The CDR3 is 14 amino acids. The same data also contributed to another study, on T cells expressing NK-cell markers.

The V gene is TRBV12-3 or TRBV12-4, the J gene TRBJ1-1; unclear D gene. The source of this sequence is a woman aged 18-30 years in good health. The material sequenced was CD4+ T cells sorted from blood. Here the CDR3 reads CASSLTARPTEAFF. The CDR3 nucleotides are TGTGCCAGCAGTCTTACTGCAAGGCCCACTGAAGCTTTCTTT.